The 22 T cell receptor beta chains presented below share a single source sample, sequenced in a study of T cell clones after liver transplantation. The data were produced by immunoSEQ multiplex PCR, yet TCRdb's version contains in-frame clones alone and is incomplete. This table has 40,000 to 65,000 clones, roughly 83% appearing once. Specimen: CD4+ T cells from blood, collected before liver transplant. These receptors were taken from a human donor who received a liver transplant.

The V call is TRBV18, the J call TRBJ2-1; 13 nucleotides align to TRBD2. The CDR3 consists of 15 residues. Germline values: CDR1 KGHSH, CDR2 LQKENI. V was pared by 3 bases and J by 8 bases, with 4 bases of the junction left unmatched. DNA of the CDR3: TGTGCCAGCTCACCCCGGACTAGCGGGAGAGATGAGCAGTTCTTC. It specifies CASSPRTSGRDEQFF.

This rearrangement joins TRBV28 to TRBJ2-5; D is unresolved. The CDR3 has 14 amino acids. V lost 3 bases and J lost 1, with 9 bases in between. Germline CDR1 is MDHEN and CDR2 is SYDVKM. Here the CDR3 DNA reads TGTGCCAGCAGTTTCTCGGGCGGCCAAGAGACCCAGTACTTC. The encoded protein is CASSFSGGQETQYF.

The genes are TRBV4-3 and TRBJ1-3; D possibly corresponds to TRBD1 (5 bases). CDR3 size: 16 residues. V shed 1 base and J shed 0 bases, with 10 bases lying between them. Germline CDR1 reads LGHNA; CDR2 reads YSLEER. In DNA, the CDR3 is TGCGCCAGCAGCCAAGTTGACAGCGGCTCTGGAAACACCATATATTTT. It codes for CASSQVDSGSGNTIYF.

The rearrangement joins TRBV27 to TRBJ2-4; 12 nucleotides line up with TRBD2. The V and J ends lost 6 bases and 3 bases, in that order; junction bases with no gene match: 6. This CDR3 is built from 16 residues. Germline CDR1 MNHEY, CDR2 SMNVEV (reference sequence). This CDR3 is CASRRLAGDGKNIQYF. The CDR3 DNA reads as TGTGCCAGCAGGCGACTAGCGGGAGATGGCAAAAACATTCAGTACTTC.

The CDR3 region is CSVVVAGGNEQFF. The CDR3, as DNA: TGCAGCGTTGTAGTAGCGGGAGGCAATGAGCAGTTCTTC. V usage is TRBV29-1 and J usage is TRBJ2-1, with 10 bases fitting TRBD2. Trimming cost V 4 bases and J 6 bases; bases outside gene matches: 3. Germline V gene sequence: CDR1 SQVTM, CDR2 ANQGSEA. The CDR3 runs to 13 residues.

As to this clone: Other DNA sequences within the sample encode an identical CDR3. V is TRBV5-4 and J is TRBJ2-3; 8 nucleotides agree with TRBD2. The CDR3 is made up of 15 amino acids. V shed 0 bases, J shed 3 bases, and the junction held 3 bases outside the gene matches. Germline V gives CDR1 SGHNT, CDR2 YYREEE (reference sequence). The CDR3, as DNA: TGTGCCAGCAGCTTGGGGGGGACTAGTACAGATACGCAGTATTTT. Its protein is CASSLGGTSTDTQYF.

The chain has TRBV12-5 and TRBJ1-2; D gene uncertain. This CDR3 region has 16 residues. Per germline, CDR1 LGHNT and CDR2 FRNRAP. The germline V and J ends were trimmed by 4 bases and 5 bases, with 20 bases remaining between them. The CDR3, as DNA: TGTGCTAGTGGTTCTACCATCGGCAGCATGGTTTATGGCTACACCTTC. Encoded protein: CASGSTIGSMVYGYTF.

The chain joins TRBV6-5 to TRBJ1-2, with 8 bases aligning to TRBD1. The V gene's germline CDR1 is MNHEY and CDR2 SVGAGI. Trimming cost V 6 bases and J 4 bases; bases outside gene matches: 4. This CDR3 comprises 13 residues. The chain's CDR3 is CASSRGQVYGYTF. The CDR3 coding sequence is TGTGCCAGCAGCCGGGGACAGGTCTATGGCTACACCTTC.

The rearrangement uses TRBV4-3 and TRBJ2-1; 9 bases align to TRBD2. CDR3 size: 14 residues. With V trimmed by 3 bases and J by 7 bases, 4 bases remained unmatched. Germline CDR1 is LGHNA and CDR2 is YSLEER. The CDR3 reads CASSQAGGVNEQFF. CDR3 DNA: TGCGCCAGCAGCCAGGCGGGAGGGGTGAATGAGCAGTTCTTC.

The rearrangement joins TRBV9 to TRBJ1-6; tentatively, D is TRBD1 (5 bases). V was clipped by 0 bases and J by 9 bases, with 10 bases between them. The CDR3 loop spans 14 amino acids. Germline CDR1 is SGDLS and CDR2 is YYNGEE. CDR3 sequence reads: CASSVEGVSSPLHF. DNA of the CDR3: TGTGCCAGCAGCGTAGAAGGGGTTAGTTCACCCCTCCACTTT.

The J gene is TRBJ2-7, the V gene TRBV5-6; weak D call: TRBD2 (5 bases). CDR1 and CDR2 (germline): SGHDT, YYEEEE. This CDR3 has 14 residues. V gave up 1 base and J gave up 13 bases, with 21 bases separating them. Written as DNA, the CDR3 is TGTGCCAGCAGCTTGCGGGGTTGGGTGGGTCCCCCCTACTTC. This sequence encodes CASSLRGWVGPPYF.

The CDR3 DNA reads TGTGCCAGCAACCCGCGAGGGCAGGGAGCGTACGAGCAGTACTTC. This sequence encodes CASNPRGQGAYEQYF. This rearrangement joins TRBV6-5 to TRBJ2-7; D may match TRBD1 or TRBD2 (5 bases each). Germline CDR1 is MNHEY and CDR2 is SVGAGI. V was shortened by 7 bases and J by 4 bases, with 20 bases between the two germline ends. CDR3 length equals 15 residues.

This chain uses TRBV11-3 with TRBJ2-1; D gene uncertain. CDR1 and CDR2 (germline): SGHNT, YENEEA. V lost 5 bases to trimming and J lost 7 bases, with 6 bases between them. This CDR3 comprises 11 residues. The chain's CDR3 is CASSRDNEQFF. CDR3 bases: TGTGCCAGCAGCCGTGATAATGAGCAGTTCTTC. Supplemented by reference TRBV11-3 and TRBJ2-1, the full variable domain reads EAGVVQSPRYKIIEKKQPVAFWCNPISGHNTLYWYLQNLGQGPELLIRYENEEAVDDSQLPKDRFSAERLKGVDSTLKIQPAELGDSAVYLCASSRDNEQFFGPGTRLTVL.

The chain couples TRBV10-3 to TRBJ2-3; TRBD1 matches at 8 bases. The J segment lost 4 bases and the V segment lost 8 bases, leaving 8 bases of the junction unmatched. Germline V gives CDR1 ENHRY, CDR2 SYGVKD. There are 14 residues in the CDR3. The CDR3 loop reads CAIRLDRDADTQYF. The CDR3, as DNA: TGTGCCATCCGTTTGGACAGGGACGCAGATACGCAGTATTTT.

This clone has just a few counts. V and J are TRBV30 and TRBJ2-7; 9 bases fit TRBD1. This CDR3 spans 16 amino acids. Germline lookup yields CDR1 GTSNPN and CDR2 SVGIG (reference sequence). J lost 3 bases, V lost 1 base, and 10 bases had no gene match. CDR3 nucleotide sequence: TGTGCCTGGAGTGCTTCTCCGGGACAGGGAATCTACGAGCAGTACTTC. Translating gives CAWSASPGQGIYEQYF.

This sequence joins TRBV9 and TRBJ2-4; TRBD2 matches 15 bases. Germline V gives CDR1 SGDLS, CDR2 YYNGEE. Germline trimming cut 3 bases from V and 3 bases from J; bases unmatched to any gene: 4. There are 17 residues in the CDR3. DNA of the CDR3: TGTGCCAGCAGCGAGGGACTAGCGGGAGGAGGCAAAAACATTCAGTACTTC. This gives the protein CASSEGLAGGGKNIQYF. Drawing the rest from reference TRBV9 and TRBJ2-4, the complete variable domain is DSGVTQTPKHLITATGQRVTLRCSPRSGDLSVYWYQQSLDQGLQFLIQYYNGEERAKGNILERFSAQQFPDLHSELNLSSLELGDSALYFCASSEGLAGGGKNIQYFGAGTRLSVL.

This clone was picked up one time. This rearrangement joins TRBV4-2 to TRBJ2-3, with D unclear. The CDR3 has 15 residues. V lost 0 bases, J lost 3 bases, and 10 bases lay in between. Germline assignment: CDR1 LGHNA and CDR2 YNFKEQ. CDR3: CASSQDSPATDTQYF. The CDR3 coding sequence is TGTGCCAGCAGCCAAGATTCACCTGCTACAGATACGCAGTATTTT.

The V and J genes are TRBV9 and TRBJ1-1; no clear D. V lost 0 bases and J lost 2, with 8 bases in between. Germline V gene data show CDR1 as SGDLS and CDR2 as YYNGEE. The length of the CDR3 is 14 residues. The CDR3 nucleotides read TGTGCCAGCAGCGTAGCTCCCTTTAACACTGAAGCTTTCTTT. It encodes CASSVAPFNTEAFF.

In this sample, this clone turned up a few times. The genes are TRBV2 and TRBJ2-7; D uncertain. Per germline, CDR1 SNHLY and CDR2 FYNNEI. Trimming shortened V by 3 bases and J by 3 bases, and 3 bases separated the two germline ends. The CDR3 totals 11 residues. Here the CDR3 reads CASSDNYEQYF. The CDR3 DNA follows: TGTGCCAGCAGTGACAACTACGAGCAGTACTTC.

The chain carries TRBV18 and TRBJ2-2, with D tentatively TRBD1 or TRBD2 (5 bases each). V lost 2 bases and J lost 6, with 10 bases in between. The CDR3 loop spans 14 amino acids. Germline V gene lookup returns CDR1 KGHSH and CDR2 LQKENI. The CDR3 spells CASSPKLGAGELFF. The DNA of the CDR3 is TGTGCCAGCTCACCAAAATTGGGGGCCGGGGAGCTGTTTTTT.

The chain has TRBV19 and TRBJ2-1; 8 bases line up with TRBD2. This CDR3 is built from 15 residues. After removal of 5 bases from V and 5 bases from J, the junction contained 8 bases not matched to a gene. CDR1 and CDR2 from the germline V gene are LNHDA and SQIVND (reference sequence). The CDR3 DNA is TGTGCCAGTAGTCCCCTTGGTAGCGGGAACAATGAGCAGTTCTTC. This translates into CASSPLGSGNNEQFF.

The rearrangement uses TRBV10-3 and TRBJ1-1; D gene uncertain. There are 12 residues in the CDR3. In germline, CDR1 is ENHRY, CDR2 SYGVKD. Trimming cost V 10 bases and J 8 bases, with 17 bases left between them. CDR3 bases: TGTGCCACTCGGCGGGGAGCGAAGGAAGCTTTCTTT. Protein product: CATRRGAKEAFF.